This T cell receptor (beta chain) is drawn from a study of T cell repertoires in cytomegalovirus infection (dated by TCRdb to between 2018 and 2020). Broadly, across the study: The peptide stimulations were aimed at well-studied HLA-B-restricted epitopes as well as recently identified HLA-C-restricted CMV epitopes, whose presentation resists viral immunomodulation. Donor HLA type was relevant to the analysis, as public TCR beta signatures indicated carriage of CMV infection together with the matching HLA type. Points the paper makes about the study in general: Cumulative frequency of public TCR beta family members discriminated carriers of CMV infection plus the relevant HLA type in this cohort and an independent roughly 330-donor cohort. The ex vivo response was dominated by HLA-C-restricted CMV-specific TCR beta clonotypes, which also provided the single most frequent clonotype in two of eight donors.

What this sample's treatment or condition label stands for: in vitro stimulation with specific CMV peptide epitopes to enrich CMV-specific T cells. From cysteine to phenylalanine, the CDR3 is 11 amino acids long. Of the read, only the CDR3 DNA is kept; its 33 bases are in frame from base 1. V and J lose 5 bases and 4 bases, and a span of 6 bases separates them. Per the germline V gene, SGHVS is the CDR1 and FNYEAQ is the CDR2. TCRdb shows the sequencer as Illumina HiSeq 1500. The public reads were reprocessed in TCRdb via fastp at Q25 and MiXCR, keeping in-frame beta chains. Here each entry gathers all rows of one CDR3 protein and keeps the most common genes and DNA. The sample table shows 570,000 or so distinct CDR3 sequences, and almost 40% are seen once. About 48% of the sample rests with the top ten. Note on this clonotype: Its cognate antigen has yet to be identified. Qualities for individual bases were not recorded, and no much larger clone is one base off.

Here the sequenced sample was cultured PBMCs, taken from culture after CMV antigen stimulation. Here the chain combines TRBV7-6 and TRBJ2-7; the D gene remains uncertain. The sequence was collected from a human donor in good health (CMV status not recorded). Some clones in this sample may be carry-over from other donors' samples. The DNA reads as follows: TGTGCCAGCAGCAACCGATACGAGCAGTACTTC. The translation is CASSNRYEQYF. With the rest looked up from the reference TRBV7-6 and TRBJ2-7 genes rather than sequenced, the full variable domain is GAGVSQSPRYKVTKRGQDVALRCDPISGHVSLYWYRQALGQGPEFLTYFNYEAQQDKSGLPNDRFSAERPEGSISTLTIQRTEQRDSAMYRCASSNRYEQYFGPGTRLTVT.